The source of this T cell receptor (beta chain) is a study of regulatory T cells in long-lasting Graves disease. The germline V gene has CDR1 DFQATT and CDR2 SNEGSKA (reference sequence). The CDR3 extends over 13 amino acids. The V and J ends lost 3 bases and 6 bases, in that order; junction bases with no gene match: 8. The time point was: persistent/refractory GD, antithyroid drugs over 5 years with positive TRAb. Generation of the TCR library employed RNA extracted from PBMCs. Arm-PCR with iRepertoire HTBI primers amplified the CDR3 regions for these TCR beta libraries. TCRdb itself ran the multiplex PCR reads through MiXCR, one entry per CDR3 protein. The sample lists 300,000 to 350,000 distinct CDR3 sequences; roughly a fifth were seen once.

The origin of this receptor is a female donor with Graves disease. This specimen consisted of peripheral blood mononuclear cells (PBMCs), obtained when the disease was refractory, from a patient treated with antithyroid drugs. The chain couples TRBV20-1 to TRBJ2-7, with 7 bases that match TRBD1. The CDR3 loop is CSASRQGLGEQYF. The CDR3 DNA is TGCAGTGCTAGTAGACAGGGTCTGGGCGAGCAGTACTTC.